This T cell receptor beta chain appears in the sequencing data of a study of T cell repertoires in cytomegalovirus infection. Background on the study: Matching HLA type, along with CMV infection, was indicated by public TCR beta signatures. Study findings and constraints: CMV-specific TCR beta clonotypes restricted by HLA-C were the ones dominating the ex vivo response. The cumulative frequency of public TCR beta families identified carriers of CMV plus the relevant HLA.

Worth noting for this clonotype: Antigen: not known.

TCRdb re-called the reads through MiXCR, storing one row per CDR3 protein. Found here are fewer than 200,000 distinct CDR3 sequences, approximately 15% of them singletons; the top ten hold over 20%. The source is a human donor in good health (CMV status not recorded). Some clones in this sample may be carry-over from other donors' samples. The material sequenced was PBMCs.

CDR3 DNA: TGTGCCAGCAGTGGAAGGGGCACCTACGAGCAGTACTTC. Its translation is CASSGRGTYEQYF. The rearrangement uses TRBV25-1 and TRBJ2-7, with D possibly matching TRBD1 (5 bases). The CDR3 loop spans 13 amino acids. Deletions cut 4 bases from V and 2 bases from J, with 9 bases between. Germline V gene sequence: CDR1 MGHDK, CDR2 SYGVNS.